This T cell receptor (beta chain) was captured in a study of OX40 agonist ivuxolimab in advanced cancers. Study context: The treatment was a fully human IgG2 OX40 agonist, ivuxolimab. Every 2 weeks, ivuxolimab was infused into the patients intravenously at between 0.01 and 10 mg/kg. Partial responses, seen in three patients, involved one hepatocellular carcinoma and two cutaneous melanomas. Whole-study findings and limits: There were, on average, more expanded clones in CD8+ T cells than in CD4+.

Assay used: immunoSEQ multiplex PCR; TCRdb lists only in-frame clones, some missing. The data hold 55,000 to 75,000 clones, with 90% to 95% observed a single time. The CDR3 is made up of 15 amino acids. CDR1 is SGHDN and CDR2 is FVKESK in the germline V gene. V was cut by 4 bases and J by 2 bases, with 15 bases left in between. Comment on this clone: The antigen is undetermined.

The sequencing here drew on CD4+ or CD8+ T cells sorted from blood, taken in a trial of the OX40 agonist ivuxolimab. The TCR originated in an adult with an advanced solid tumor such as melanoma, head and neck, liver or kidney cancer. The chain couples TRBV14 to TRBJ2-7; either TRBD1 or TRBD2 may supply D (7 bases each). The CDR3 coding sequence is TGTGCCAGCAGCCCCAGGGGGGGACAGACCTACGAGCAGTACTTC. This gives the protein CASSPRGGQTYEQYF.